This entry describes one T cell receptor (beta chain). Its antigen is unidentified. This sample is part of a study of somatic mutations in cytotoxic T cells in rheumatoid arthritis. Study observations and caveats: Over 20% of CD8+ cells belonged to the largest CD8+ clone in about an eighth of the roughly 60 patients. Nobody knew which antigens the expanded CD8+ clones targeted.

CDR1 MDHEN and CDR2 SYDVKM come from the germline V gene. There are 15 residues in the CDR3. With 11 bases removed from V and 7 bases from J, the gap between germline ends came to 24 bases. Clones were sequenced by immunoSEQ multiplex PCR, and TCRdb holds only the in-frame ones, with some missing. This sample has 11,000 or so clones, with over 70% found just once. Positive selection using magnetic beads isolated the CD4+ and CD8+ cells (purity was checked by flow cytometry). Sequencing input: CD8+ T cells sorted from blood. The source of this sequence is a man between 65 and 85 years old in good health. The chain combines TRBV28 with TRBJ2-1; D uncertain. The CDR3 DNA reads TGTGCCTGTAGAGCCTGGGCCAACCAGAAAAATGAGCAGTTCTTC. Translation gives CACRAWANQKNEQFF.